This TCR beta chain was captured by sequencing in a study of CD8 T cell repertoires and HIV-1 epitope variants. Study in general: Twenty-five autologous and known Gag and Nef epitope variant peptides each stimulated T cells separately. Study conclusions and caveats: Of roughly nine antigen-specific beta clonotypes, five to seven appeared to cross-react with escape variants.

TCR beta CDR3 was sequenced at survey depth on immunoSEQ. This table comes from immunoSEQ multiplex PCR, and its TCRdb copy is limited to in-frame clones, with some not included. The repertoire holds some 3,100 clones, with nearly 70% as singletons. The sample holds one count of this clone. Its target is not known. This CDR3 spans 15 amino acids. Unmatched junction bases numbered 7, after V lost 0 bases and J lost 9 bases. Germline loops: CDR1 SGHDT, CDR2 YYEEEE. This clonotype originated in a male donor with HIV. The sample was cultured CD8+ T cells derived from PBMCs. V usage is TRBV5-6 and J usage is TRBJ2-1, with 9 positions matching TRBD2. Written as DNA, the CDR3 is TGTGCCAGCAGCTTGGCCCTAGCGGGGACGGGTGAGCAGTTCTTC. Its protein product is CASSLALAGTGEQFF.